This TCR beta chain was profiled in a study of neurological immune-mediated disorders. Study-wide results and caveats: There were no CDR3 amino acid sequences shared by expanded clones across subjects, a result suggesting private repertoires in all groups.

Comment on this clonotype: Its antigen remains unidentified.

Volunteers from a blood bank in Maryland, USA, constituted the healthy controls. TCRdb recomputed calls from the 5' RACE reads with MiXCR, one row per CDR3 protein. Altogether about 30,000 distinct CDR3 sequences are present, less than 6% being singletons, with the ten largest covering around 1.9%. The germline gives CDR1 LGHDT, CDR2 YNNKEL (reference sequence). V gave up 3 bases and J gave up 1 base, with 15 bases separating them. The CDR3 has 16 amino acids. This clonotype was obtained from a woman in her forties or fifties in good health. The sequenced material came from CD4+ T cells from blood. The V and J genes are TRBV3-1 and TRBJ1-1; D possibly corresponds to TRBD1 (5 bases). CDR3 DNA: TGTGCCAGCAGCCAGGACACCGGGAGTTGGAACACTGAAGCTTTCTTT. This encodes CASSQDTGSWNTEAFF.